Given below is one TCR beta chain in context. Repertoires were generated with immunoSEQ multiplex PCR, while TCRdb's copy carries only in-frame clones and drops some. The sample holds about 300,000 clones, more than 75% seen once. This CDR3 has 15 residues. The V end was cut by 6 bases, the J end by 8 bases, with 20 bases between. Germline V lookup: CDR1 KGHSH, CDR2 LQKENI. This sample is part of a study of blood T cell repertoires in COVID-19. This rearrangement joins TRBV18 to TRBJ2-1, with D possibly being TRBD1 (5 bases). The TCR comes from a man aged 25 to 45 who had recovered from COVID-19. The sequenced sample consisted of PBMCs or T cells enriched from blood (not recorded which). The CDR3 bases are TGTGCCAGCTCGAGAAATGTCGGACAAAGCGATGAGCAGTTCTTC. Translating gives CASSRNVGQSDEQFF.